A single sample is the source of the 32 T cell receptor beta chains below, sequenced in a study of vaccination effects on CD4 cells after COVID-19 (dated by TCRdb to between 2021 and 2023). Their antigens remain unidentified. To identify antigen-specific CD4+ T cell clonotypes by their expansion, the ViraFEST assay first stimulated PBMC with viral peptide pools and then applied TCR sequencing. After about 9 days of culture, CD4+ T cells were isolated with the EasySep CD4+ T cell isolation kit. Two doses of either the BNT162b2 or the mRNA-1273 mRNA SARS-CoV-2 vaccine were administered to participants. Libraries were made using the immunoSEQ multiplex PCR assay. Entries here come from immuneACCESS through TCRdb and include only in-frame sequences with V and J called. Some clones fail to appear in such tables; in the studies checked, an unresolved V gene covers under half of the shortfall, and the cause of the remainder is unknown. This sample has roughly 34,000 clones in its table, and around 80% of those were observed once. About 1.6% of the sample is taken by the ten largest.

Sequencing used CD4+ T cells from PBMCs cultured with HCoV-NL63 spike peptides, obtained after COVID-19 vaccination. Sample cell subset or site, as interpreted from the label and publication: HCoV-NL63 spike overlapping peptide pool stimulation. The receptors originated from a human donor who received a COVID-19 vaccine. Some clones in this sample may be carry-over from other donors' samples.

CDR3 DNA sequence: TGTGCCAGCAGCACCCATACAGGGGAAGCTTTCTTT. This sequence encodes CASSTHTGEAFF. V usage is TRBV7-9 and J usage is TRBJ1-1; D might be TRBD1 (6 bases). Deletions cut 5 bases from V and 8 bases from J, with 12 bases between. CDR1 SEHNR and CDR2 FQNEAQ come from the germline V gene (reference sequence). This CDR3 spans 12 amino acids.

The V gene is TRBV2, the J gene TRBJ2-1; 7 bases agree with TRBD1. The V gene's germline CDR1 is SNHLY and CDR2 FYNNEI. V gave up 6 bases and J gave up 6 bases; unmatched junction bases: 5. The CDR3 loop spans 13 amino acids. As DNA, the CDR3 is TGTGCCAGCAGCCCCGACAGGGCCAATGAGCAGTTCTTC. It specifies CASSPDRANEQFF.

The V gene is TRBV4-1, the J gene TRBJ1-2, with D possibly matching TRBD1 (5 bases). This CDR3 has 14 amino acids. CDR1 is MGHRA, CDR2 YSYEKL, per germline. V was trimmed by 3 bases and J by 5 bases, leaving 13 bases between them. This chain's CDR3 is CASSQEGRGYGYTF. Written as DNA, the CDR3 is TGCGCCAGCAGCCAGGAGGGGAGGGGATATGGCTACACCTTC.

The chain links TRBV24-1 to TRBJ2-1, with D possibly being TRBD2 (7 bases). V dropped 1 base and J dropped 7 bases, with 16 bases sitting between them. CDR3 size: 16 residues. Germline CDR1 is KGHDR and CDR2 is SFDVKD. CDR3 region: CATSDFSRTRGNEQFF. The CDR3 DNA is TGTGCCACCAGTGATTTTAGTAGGACTAGGGGGAATGAGCAGTTCTTC.

This chain uses TRBV19 with TRBJ2-1; 13 nucleotides agree with TRBD2. This CDR3 is 15 amino acids long. The trim removed 4 bases at V and 9 bases at J, leaving 6 bases unmatched. Looked up from germline, CDR1 is LNHDA and CDR2 is SQIVND (reference sequence). The CDR3 loop reads CASSTLAGGPGEQFF. The CDR3 DNA is TGTGCCAGTAGTACACTAGCGGGGGGGCCCGGTGAGCAGTTCTTC.

The rearrangement links TRBV30 to TRBJ1-5, with 9 nucleotides matching TRBD1. Germline V gene sequence: CDR1 GTSNPN, CDR2 SVGIG (reference sequence). The CDR3 totals 15 residues. J gave up 5 bases and V 2 bases, and 7 bases lay outside the gene matches. Written as DNA, the CDR3 is TGTGCCTGGAGTCCCCGGGACAGGGACTATCAGCCCCAGCATTTT. Protein product: CAWSPRDRDYQPQHF.

The chain combines TRBV5-1 with TRBJ1-2, with 8 bases that match TRBD1. With V trimmed by 1 base and J by 4 bases, 9 bases remained unmatched. The CDR3 sequence is 16 residues long. Germline-derived CDR1 and CDR2 are SGHRS and YFSETQ. The CDR3 spells CASSLSGGADFYGYTF. The CDR3 coding sequence is TGCGCCAGCAGCTTGTCAGGGGGCGCCGATTTCTATGGCTACACCTTC.

J is TRBJ1-5 and V is TRBV12-3 or TRBV12-4, with unresolved D. The CDR3 is 13 residues long. With 1 base removed from V and 3 bases from J, the gap between germline ends came to 4 bases. The CDR3 DNA is TGTGCCAGCAGTTTAGGACACAATCAGCCCCAGCATTTT. Amino acid sequence: CASSLGHNQPQHF.

Here the CDR3 DNA reads TGTGCCAGCAGCGTAGTGGGACAGGGGATAGGCCTGGGCAACTATGGCTACACCTTC. Protein: CASSVVGQGIGLGNYGYTF. The chain joins TRBV9 to TRBJ1-2; 10 positions match TRBD1. This CDR3 has 19 amino acids. Germline CDR1 reads SGDLS; CDR2 reads YYNGEE. The ends lost 0 bases at V and 2 bases at J; junction bases unmatched: 13.

The chain joins TRBV7-9 to TRBJ1-6; the D is unclear. Germline V CDR1 and CDR2: SEHNR, FQNEAQ (reference sequence). V gave up 3 bases and J gave up 7 bases, with 4 bases separating them. CDR3 length: 12 amino acids. The CDR3 nucleotides are TGTGCCAGCAGCTTGCCAAATTCACCCCTCCACTTT. Its protein product is CASSLPNSPLHF.

V gene TRBV24-1 combines with J gene TRBJ2-1; D is ambiguous. This CDR3 is 13 amino acids long. The ends were cut back, 3 bases at V and 12 bases at J, with 14 bases in the middle. Germline CDR1 KGHDR, CDR2 SFDVKD. CDR3 DNA: TGTGCCACCAGTGATCCAAACGAGGACGGGCAGTTCTTC. This gives the protein CATSDPNEDGQFF.

The gene calls are TRBV2 and TRBJ1-6, with TRBD1 identical over 7 bases. The germline V gene has CDR1 SNHLY and CDR2 FYNNEI. This CDR3 is 16 amino acids long. V lost 6 bases, J lost 7 bases, and 12 bases stayed unmatched. The CDR3 region has the DNA TGTGCCAGCAGCGACTTAGGGACAGCGAGGAATTCACCCCTCCACTTT. Protein: CASSDLGTARNSPLHF.

This chain uses TRBV7-8 with TRBJ2-7; tentatively, D is TRBD1 (6 bases). The CDR3 contains 15 residues. Germline V CDR1 and CDR2: SGHVS, FQNEAQ. V gave up 0 bases and J gave up 2 bases, with 11 bases separating them. In DNA, the CDR3 is TGTGCCAGCAGCTTAGCGGGACACCAGACCTACGAGCAGTACGTC. Its protein is CASSLAGHQTYEQYV.

This clone has a single count. The genes are TRBV27 and TRBJ1-5; no definite D call. The CDR3 has 15 amino acids. From germline, CDR1 is MNHEY and CDR2 SMNVEV (reference sequence). V lost 2 bases to trimming and J lost 2 bases, with 10 bases between them. The CDR3 DNA sequence: TGTGCCAGCAGTTTAGCAGGTCTGGGCAATCAGCCCCAGCATTTT. It yields the protein CASSLAGLGNQPQHF.

V gene TRBV10-2 combines with J gene TRBJ1-4; 10 positions match TRBD1. The CDR3 totals 15 residues. V lost 4 bases, J lost 8 bases, and 7 bases stayed unmatched. From germline, CDR1 is WSHSY and CDR2 SAAADI. CDR3 bases: TGCGCCAGCAGTGTTGGACAGGGGGGAAGGGAAAAACTGTTTTTT. Protein product: CASSVGQGGREKLFF.

V gene TRBV24-1 combines with J gene TRBJ2-5, with D perhaps matching TRBD2 (5 bases). Germline lookup yields CDR1 KGHDR and CDR2 SFDVKD. The CDR3 is 15 residues long. The V and J ends lost 0 bases and 2 bases respectively, with 9 bases between them. CDR3 DNA sequence: TGTGCCACCAGTGATTTGCATCCGGGGCAAGAGACCCAGTACTTC. This codes for CATSDLHPGQETQYF.

The chain links TRBV5-1 to TRBJ1-6; D might be TRBD1 (5 bases). The CDR3 is made up of 14 amino acids. With 0 bases removed from V and 7 bases from J, the gap between germline ends came to 8 bases. Germline V lookup: CDR1 SGHRS, CDR2 YFSETQ. CDR3 in amino acids: CASSLVWGNSPLHF. In DNA form, the CDR3 reads TGCGCCAGCAGCTTGGTATGGGGGAATTCACCCCTCCACTTT.

In DNA form, the CDR3 reads TGTGCCAGCAGTACAGGACAGGGTTTTAATTCACCCCTCCACTTT. This sequence encodes CASSTGQGFNSPLHF. The chain uses TRBV6-2 or TRBV6-3 and TRBJ1-6, with 8 bases aligning to TRBD1. The J segment lost 6 bases and the V segment lost 5 bases, leaving 6 bases of the junction unmatched. The germline gives CDR1 MNHEY, CDR2 SVGEGT. The CDR3 is 15 residues long.

The V call is TRBV19, the J call TRBJ1-2, with 7 bases identical to TRBD1. Germline V lookup: CDR1 LNHDA, CDR2 SQIVND (reference sequence). Trimming cost V 4 bases and J 4 bases; bases outside gene matches: 6. This CDR3 is built from 14 residues. The CDR3 region has the DNA TGTGCCAGTAGTAGGGGGGACAGATCCTATGGCTACACCTTC. It encodes CASSRGDRSYGYTF.

Only a few counts were recorded for this clone. The chain recombines TRBV12-3 or TRBV12-4 with TRBJ1-5; D unclear. This CDR3 spans 13 amino acids. V gave up 4 bases and J gave up 7 bases, with 11 bases separating them. The CDR3 sequence is CASSSHSRQPQHF. The CDR3 region has the DNA TGTGCCAGCAGTTCCCACAGTCGGCAGCCCCAGCATTTT.

The genes are TRBV18 and TRBJ2-7, with 9 bases matching TRBD2. Germline-derived CDR1 and CDR2 are KGHSH and LQKENI. Unmatched junction bases numbered 2, after V lost 5 bases and J lost 6 bases. The length of the CDR3 is 12 residues. The CDR3 DNA sequence: TGTGCCAGCTCAGGCGGGGGGGTCGAGCAGTACGTC. Translated: CASSGGGVEQYV.

The chain carries TRBV5-1 and TRBJ1-1; 9 bases fit TRBD1. Trimming cost V 2 bases and J 4 bases; bases outside gene matches: 6. CDR3 size: 15 residues. Germline CDR1 is SGHRS and CDR2 is YFSETQ. CDR3 sequence reads: CASSFTGTGSTEAFF. The CDR3, as DNA: TGCGCCAGCAGCTTCACAGGGACAGGGAGCACTGAAGCTTTCTTT.

The rearrangement uses TRBV7-9 and TRBJ2-7; D is perhaps TRBD2 (5 bases). Germline V gene lookup returns CDR1 SEHNR and CDR2 FQNEAQ (reference sequence). CDR3 size: 15 residues. Trimming took off 5 bases at V and 3 bases at J, with 17 bases between the two ends. CDR3 sequence: CASSNLIGLIYEQYV. The DNA of the CDR3 is TGTGCCAGCAGCAACCTAATAGGACTTATCTACGAGCAGTACGTC.

The rearrangement links TRBV4-1 to TRBJ1-3; 8 positions agree with TRBD1. This CDR3 is 17 amino acids long. The J segment lost 4 bases and the V segment lost 0 bases, leaving 8 bases of the junction unmatched. The germline V gene has CDR1 MGHRA and CDR2 YSYEKL. The CDR3: CASSQDSGGAGGNTIYF. The CDR3 DNA reads as TGCGCCAGCAGCCAAGATTCAGGGGGCGCCGGAGGAAACACCATATATTTT.

This clone was detected a few times. This rearrangement joins TRBV25-1 to TRBJ2-1; 7 bases are a match to TRBD1. The CDR3 loop spans 15 amino acids. The V segment lost 4 bases and the J segment 3 bases; nucleotides outside the gene matches: 6. From germline, CDR1 is MGHDK and CDR2 SYGVNS. Written as DNA, the CDR3 is TGTGCCAGCAGTGGACCGGGACAGTTCTACAATGAGCAGTTCTTC. This codes for CASSGPGQFYNEQFF.

The V call is TRBV18, the J call TRBJ1-5, with 7 nucleotides matching TRBD1. CDR3 size: 16 residues. CDR1 is KGHSH, CDR2 LQKENI, per germline. V shed 4 bases, J shed 7 bases, and the junction held 13 bases outside the gene matches. In DNA, the CDR3 is TGTGCCAGCTCACTCACTTTGGGACAGTTAGGCCAGCCCCAGCATTTT. It specifies CASSLTLGQLGQPQHF.

The genes are TRBV7-3 and TRBJ2-1; D may be TRBD2 (5 bases). There are 13 residues in the CDR3. The germline V and J ends were trimmed by 1 base and 9 bases, with 10 bases remaining between them. Germline CDR1 and CDR2: SGHTA and FQGTGA. The CDR3 loop reads CASSLMREGEQFF. CDR3 sequence (DNA): TGTGCCAGCAGCTTAATGAGGGAAGGTGAGCAGTTCTTC.

The count of this clone is one. V gene TRBV10-3 combines with J gene TRBJ1-5; D perhaps matches TRBD1 (5 bases). Germline-derived CDR1 and CDR2 are ENHRY and SYGVKD. The CDR3 has 13 amino acids. V lost 2 bases and J lost 7, with 9 bases in between. CDR3 DNA: TGTGCCATCAGTGAGACAGGACAACAGCCCCAGCATTTT. As protein: CAISETGQQPQHF.

This chain joins TRBV5-1 and TRBJ1-2; TRBD1 matches 7 bases. Germline V lookup: CDR1 SGHRS, CDR2 YFSETQ. The CDR3 extends over 14 amino acids. V trimming: 4 bases; J trimming: 1 base; junction bases outside the gene matches: 4. The CDR3 bases are TGCGCCAGCAGCAGGGGACAGAATAACTATGGCTACACCTTC. Its translation: CASSRGQNNYGYTF.

The chain links TRBV7-2 to TRBJ2-3; D uncertain. V lost 5 bases, J lost 2 bases, and 14 bases lay in between. The germline V gene has CDR1 SGHTA and CDR2 FQGNSA. The CDR3 runs to 15 residues. The CDR3 bases are TGTGCCAGCAGCCCCCCGGGTTCGGCCACAGATACGCAGTATTTT. It encodes CASSPPGSATDTQYF.

The rearrangement uses TRBV7-9 and TRBJ1-2; D gene ambiguous. The CDR3 loop spans 13 amino acids. The V and J ends lost 1 base and 4 bases respectively, with 7 bases between them. Germline V lookup: CDR1 SEHNR, CDR2 FQNEAQ (reference sequence). DNA of the CDR3: TGTGCCAGCAGCTTAGGAGGGAGCTATGGCTACACCTTC. As protein: CASSLGGSYGYTF.

The chain couples TRBV14 to TRBJ1-6; D is undetermined. The germline gives CDR1 SGHDN, CDR2 FVKESK. V gave up 3 bases and J gave up 2 bases, with 14 bases separating them. This CDR3 has 17 residues. CDR3 sequence: CASSHGRDSAYNSPLHF. Written as DNA, the CDR3 is TGTGCCAGCAGCCACGGGCGCGATAGCGCCTATAATTCACCCCTCCACTTT.